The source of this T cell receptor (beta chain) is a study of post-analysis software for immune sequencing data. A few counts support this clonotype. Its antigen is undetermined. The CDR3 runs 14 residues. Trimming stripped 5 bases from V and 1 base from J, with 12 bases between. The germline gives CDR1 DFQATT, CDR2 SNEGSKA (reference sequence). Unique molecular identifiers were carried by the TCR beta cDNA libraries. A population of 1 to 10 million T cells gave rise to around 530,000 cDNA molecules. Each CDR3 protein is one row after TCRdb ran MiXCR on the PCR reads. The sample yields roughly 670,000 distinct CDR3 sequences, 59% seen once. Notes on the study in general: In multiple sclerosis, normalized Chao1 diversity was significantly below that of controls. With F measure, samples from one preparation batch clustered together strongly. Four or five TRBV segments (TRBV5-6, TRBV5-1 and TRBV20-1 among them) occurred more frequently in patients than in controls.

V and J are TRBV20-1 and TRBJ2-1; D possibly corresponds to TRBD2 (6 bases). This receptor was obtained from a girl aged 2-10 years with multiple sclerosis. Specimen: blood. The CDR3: CSAALATSYNEQFF. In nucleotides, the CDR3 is TGCAGTGCTGCTCTAGCGACGTCCTACAATGAGCAGTTCTTC.